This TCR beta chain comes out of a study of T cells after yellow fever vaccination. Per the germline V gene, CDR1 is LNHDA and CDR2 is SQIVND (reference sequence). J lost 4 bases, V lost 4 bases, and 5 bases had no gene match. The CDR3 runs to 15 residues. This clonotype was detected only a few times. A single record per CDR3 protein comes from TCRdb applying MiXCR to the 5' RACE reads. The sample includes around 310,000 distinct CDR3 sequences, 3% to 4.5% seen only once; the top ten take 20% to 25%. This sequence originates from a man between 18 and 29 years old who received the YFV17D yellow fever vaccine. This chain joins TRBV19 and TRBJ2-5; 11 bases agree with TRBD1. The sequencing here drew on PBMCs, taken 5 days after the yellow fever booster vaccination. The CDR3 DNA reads TGTGCCAGTAGTACCCGGACAGGGGGCGGAGAGACCCAGTACTTC. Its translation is CASSTRTGGGETQYF.